The 3 T cell receptor beta chains presented below share a single source sample, sequenced in a study of cytomegalovirus exposure and HLA in healthy donors. The PCR used 60 Vbeta and 13 Jbeta primers. Only in-frame clones appear in the TCRdb table, and some are missing; sequencing was by immunoSEQ multiplex PCR. Recorded here are some 130,000 clones; the top ten clones represent over 1.5%. The sample taken for sequencing was PBMCs. The receptors originated from a woman aged 40 to 49 in good health and CMV-seropositive.

The J gene is TRBJ2-1, the V gene TRBV15; D not resolved. This CDR3 spans 17 amino acids. The germline V gene has CDR1 LNHNV and CDR2 YYDKDF (reference sequence). V lost 2 bases and J lost 2, with 16 bases in between. The CDR3 DNA reads as TGTGCCACCAGCAGACCCTTGAACAGCCTTACCTACAATGAGCAGTTCTTC. As protein: CATSRPLNSLTYNEQFF. The full variable domain, its missing parts supplied by reference TRBV15 and TRBJ2-1, is DAMVIQNPRYQVTQFGKPVTLSCSQTLNHNVMYWYQQKSSQAPKLLFHYYDKDFNNEADTPDNFQSRRPNTSFCFLDIRSPGLGDTAMYLCATSRPLNSLTYNEQFFGPGTRLTVL.

The genes are TRBV28 and TRBJ2-5; D might be TRBD2 (6 bases). Germline CDR1 reads MDHEN; CDR2 reads SYDVKM. Deletions cut 8 bases from V and 4 bases from J, with 14 bases between. This CDR3 has 13 amino acids. DNA of the CDR3: TGTGCCAGCGGATCCTCCGGGAGAGAGACCCAGTACTTC. Translated: CASGSSGRETQYF. The whole variable domain, filled in from reference TRBV28 and TRBJ2-5, reads DVKVTQSSRYLVKRTGEKVFLECVQDMDHENMFWYRQDPGLGLRLIYFSYDVKMKEKGDIPEGYSVSREKKERFSLILESASTNQTSMYLCASGSSGRETQYFGPGTRLLVL.

CDR3 DNA sequence: TGTGCCAGCAGCGTTTCCGGGAGTGGGACAGATACGCAGTATTTT. It yields the protein CASSVSGSGTDTQYF. The chain joins TRBV9 to TRBJ2-3; maybe TRBD2 (6 bases). The germline V and J ends were trimmed by 2 bases and 3 bases, with 13 bases remaining between them. Per germline, CDR1 SGDLS and CDR2 YYNGEE. The CDR3 is made up of 15 amino acids.